Following are 29 T cell receptor beta chains from one sample sequenced in a study of Graves' ophthalmopathy and Graves' hyperthyroidism. Scientists amplified the TCR beta CDR3 regions from RNA transcripts. An opening RT-PCR round employed HTBI primers and preceded a second-round multiplex PCR. TCRdb reprocessed the multiplex PCR reads via MiXCR and lists one record per CDR3 protein. The sample holds 650,000 to 800,000 distinct CDR3 sequences, more than 40% seen once. The material sequenced was peripheral blood. The source of these receptors is an adult man with Graves' ophthalmopathy.

This clonotype was recorded many times. The V gene is TRBV2, the J gene TRBJ1-2; D might be TRBD1 (5 bases). Germline V gene lookup returns CDR1 SNHLY and CDR2 FYNNEI. The germline V and J ends were trimmed by 7 bases and 3 bases, with 15 bases remaining between them. The CDR3 has 14 residues. CDR3 amino acids: CASKERGFHYGYTF. For the CDR3, the DNA is TGTGCCAGCAAGGAGCGGGGGTTCCACTATGGCTACACCTTC. The full variable domain, rest sourced from reference TRBV2 and TRBJ1-2, is EPEVTQTPSHQVTQMGQEVILRCVPISNHLYFYWYRQILGQKVEFLVSFYNNEISEKSEIFDDQFSVERPDGSNFTLKIRSTKLEDSAMYFCASKERGFHYGYTFGSGTRLTVV.

This clonotype came up many times. The chain links TRBV7-9 to TRBJ1-5, with a weak D call TRBD1 (6 bases). Trimming removed 3 bases from V and 4 bases from J, with 10 bases in between. Germline V gene lookup returns CDR1 SEHNR and CDR2 FQNEAQ (reference sequence). The CDR3 has 14 amino acids. CDR3 residues: CASSFQGRNQPQHF. The CDR3 bases are TGTGCCAGCAGCTTCCAGGGGAGGAATCAGCCCCAGCATTTT.

The chain employs TRBV2 and TRBJ2-7, with D possibly TRBD2 on 5 matching bases. With 6 bases removed from V and 7 bases from J, the gap between germline ends came to 16 bases. In germline, CDR1 is SNHLY, CDR2 FYNNEI. This CDR3 region has 13 residues. The CDR3 protein is CASRPDYSLEQYF. The CDR3, as DNA: TGTGCCAGCAGACCAGACTATTCACTGGAGCAGTACTTC.

This clonotype showed up just a few times. One end of the junction does not line up with germline, which may come from a read error. The chain is built from TRBV7-2 and TRBJ2-5; the D gene is possibly TRBD1 (5 bases). CDR1 is SGHTA, CDR2 FQGNSA, per germline. This CDR3 is 8 amino acids long. The CDR3 bases are TGTGCCAGCAGCTCCCAGGGATTC. Protein product: CASSSQGF. Full variable domain (rest looked up from reference TRBV7-2 and TRBJ2-5): GAGVSQSPSNKVTEKGKDVELRCDPISGHTALYWYRQSLGQGLEFLIYFQGNSAPDKSGLPSDRFSAERTGGSVSTLTIQRTQQEDSAVYLCASSSQGFGPGTRLLVL.

This clonotype was recorded many times. The chain couples TRBV6-5 to TRBJ1-5; TRBD1 is a possible D gene (6 bases). Trimming cost V 5 bases and J 7 bases, with 21 bases left between them. Germline V lookup: CDR1 MNHEY, CDR2 SVGAGI. This CDR3 spans 16 amino acids. The CDR3 coding sequence is TGTGCCAGCAGTGCCCCAGTCGGGGGCGCGGGGCAGCCCCAGCATTTT. Its translation is CASSAPVGGAGQPQHF.

With regard to this clonotype: One base away lies a much larger clone, so this may be a sequencing read error. The rearrangement links TRBV11-2 to TRBJ1-6; the match to TRBD1 covers 8 bases. The CDR3 has 16 amino acids. In germline, CDR1 is SGHAT, CDR2 FQNNGV. Losses at the gene ends were 8 bases for V and 6 bases for J; bases not matched to a gene: 12. The CDR3 nucleotides read TGTGCCAGCCGCCCCCCGACAGGGGAGAGTAATTCACCCCTCCACTTT. This gives the protein CASRPPTGESNSPLHF. Full variable domain (rest looked up from reference TRBV11-2 and TRBJ1-6): EAGVAQSPRYKIIEKRQSVAFWCNPISGHATLYWYQQILGQGPKLLIQFQNNGVVDDSQLPKDRFSAERLKGVDSTLKIQPAKLEDSAVYLCASRPPTGESNSPLHFGNGTRLTVT.

The chain uses TRBV10-3 and TRBJ1-1; D may be TRBD1 (5 bases). CDR1 is ENHRY and CDR2 is SYGVKD in the germline V gene. V lost 2 bases and J 1 base, leaving 8 bases between the germline ends. CDR3 length: 14 residues. Written as DNA, the CDR3 is TGTGCCATCAGTGAGGGGACCGGGAACACTGAAGCTTTCTTT. This encodes CAISEGTGNTEAFF.

This clonotype showed up just once. This CDR3 is missing its conserved last phenylalanine or tryptophan, likely due to a read error. The limits of the CDR3 on the DNA are not certain, so only TCRdb's listed CDR3 is given. This chain joins TRBV2 and TRBJ1-1; TRBD1 reflects the table's D call only, with no check against the DNA. Germline lookup yields CDR1 SNHLY and CDR2 FYNNEI. A total of 12 residues make up the CDR3, ends included. The CDR3 loop reads CASSPLGQGARY.

CDR3 sequence reads: CSEIGTGGGELFF. CDR3 nucleotide sequence: TGCAGCGAAATTGGGACAGGGGGCGGGGAGCTGTTTTTT. The rearrangement links TRBV29-1 to TRBJ2-2; 11 bases map to TRBD1. The CDR3 is 13 residues long. Germline V gene sequence: CDR1 SQVTM, CDR2 ANQGSEA. V gave up 7 bases and J gave up 7 bases; unmatched junction bases: 5.

This chain connects TRBV15 to TRBJ2-7; 9 bases are shared with TRBD2. Germline values: CDR1 LNHNV, CDR2 YYDKDF (reference sequence). V lost 3 bases and J lost 4; bases outside the gene matches: 7. This CDR3 is 15 amino acids long. The CDR3 DNA is TGTGCCACCAGCAGCTTTAGCGGGAGTATGTACGAGCAGTACTTC. Its protein is CATSSFSGSMYEQYF.

The V and J genes are TRBV29-1 and TRBJ2-5; TRBD2 matches at 12 bases. The length of the CDR3 is 15 residues. With 8 bases clipped from V and 5 bases from J, the junction kept 12 bases outside the gene matches. Germline CDR1 SQVTM, CDR2 ANQGSEA. The CDR3 sequence: CSSSPSGRARETQYF. The DNA for the CDR3 is TGCAGCTCAAGTCCTAGCGGGAGGGCCCGGGAGACCCAGTACTTC.

The chain couples TRBV7-8 to TRBJ1-1; 8 bases are shared with TRBD1. Per germline, CDR1 SGHVS and CDR2 FQNEAQ. CDR3 length equals 17 residues. V trimming: 4 bases; J trimming: 3 bases; junction bases outside the gene matches: 13. CDR3 sequence: CASSSTVGQGEDTEAFF. The DNA for the CDR3 is TGTGCCAGCAGCTCGACCGTTGGACAGGGAGAGGACACTGAAGCTTTCTTT.

The chain has TRBV10-2 and TRBJ1-6; no definite D call. This CDR3 comprises 17 residues. Germline CDR1 WSHSY, CDR2 SAAADI. Trimming removed 6 bases at V and 11 bases at J, with 26 bases between. The CDR3 loop reads CASSQEVAEEGVAPLHF. CDR3 nucleotides: TGCGCCAGCAGCCAAGAAGTGGCAGAAGAAGGAGTAGCACCCCTCCACTTT.

This rearrangement joins TRBV19 to TRBJ2-3, with TRBD2 identical over 8 bases. The CDR3 is 13 amino acids. Per germline, CDR1 LNHDA and CDR2 SQIVND (reference sequence). Losses at the gene ends were 7 bases for V and 3 bases for J; bases not matched to a gene: 3. CDR3 amino acids: CASTPGGTDTQYF. Here the CDR3 DNA reads TGTGCCAGTACCCCGGGGGGGACAGATACGCAGTATTTT.

This clonotype was counted at least ten times. This sequence joins TRBV10-3 and TRBJ2-7; D unresolved. CDR1 ENHRY and CDR2 SYGVKD come from the germline V gene. This CDR3 spans 12 amino acids. V lost 10 bases and J 9 bases, leaving 19 bases between the germline ends. Written as DNA, the CDR3 is TGTGCCAGCAGCCGCGAGGTCGGCAGGCAGTACTTC. Translation: CASSREVGRQYF.

This clonotype was seen many times. The chain combines TRBV6-5 with TRBJ1-2; 8 nucleotides match TRBD1. The V gene's germline CDR1 is MNHEY and CDR2 SVGAGI. The CDR3 is 14 amino acids. V was pared by 5 bases and J by 4 bases, with 6 bases of the junction left unmatched. The CDR3 sequence: CASSPGTGIYGYTF. The CDR3 DNA reads as TGTGCCAGCAGTCCGGGGACAGGCATCTATGGCTACACCTTC.

There are many counts of this clonotype. The gene calls are TRBV7-8 and TRBJ1-1; no firm D call. The CDR3 covers 15 residues. Germline values: CDR1 SGHVS, CDR2 FQNEAQ. The V and J ends lost 2 bases and 0 bases respectively, with 10 bases between them. CDR3 coding DNA: TGTGCCAGCAGCTTATTAAAAGGGATGAACACTGAAGCTTTCTTT. Translating it yields CASSLLKGMNTEAFF.

This clonotype is labeled as medium-sized (0.01 to 0.1%). The rearrangement links TRBV24-1 to TRBJ1-1; D is perhaps TRBD1 (6 bases). Germline lookup yields CDR1 KGHDR and CDR2 SFDVKD. This CDR3 region has 11 residues. V lost 8 bases and J lost 5, with 8 bases in between. The CDR3 DNA is TGTGCCACCACCCAGGGGACTGAAGCTTTCTTT. This translates into CATTQGTEAFF.

The DNA for the CDR3 is TGCAGCGTTCCCACGACAGGGTGTAATTCACCCCTCCACTTT. Its translation is CSVPTTGCNSPLHF. The genes are TRBV29-1 and TRBJ1-6, with 7 nucleotides matching TRBD1. The CDR3 totals 14 residues. V lost 5 bases and J lost 6; bases outside the gene matches: 7. The germline gives CDR1 SQVTM, CDR2 ANQGSEA.

This clonotype was seen at least ten times. CDR3 sequence reads: CAIKGGTGPEAFF. The CDR3 nucleotides are TGTGCCATCAAGGGAGGGACAGGGCCAGAAGCTTTCTTT. This chain connects TRBV10-3 to TRBJ1-1; 9 bases are a match to TRBD1. The CDR3 is 13 amino acids. CDR1 ENHRY and CDR2 SYGVKD come from the germline V gene. Trimming cost V 7 bases and J 8 bases; bases outside gene matches: 8.

As for this clonotype: A clone one base away is much larger, so this may be a read error. This chain links TRBV16 with TRBJ2-7; the D gene could be TRBD1 or TRBD2 (5 bases each). This CDR3 comprises 14 residues. Looked up from germline, CDR1 is KGHSY and CDR2 is FQNENV. The CDR3 reads CANSQSGTVYEQYF. CDR3 DNA sequence: TGTGCCAACAGCCAATCAGGGACGGTATACGAGCAGTACTTC.

The V gene is TRBV7-2, the J gene TRBJ2-2, with 11 bases identical to TRBD1. The DNA end favors TRBJ2-7, so the J call may be wrong. Germline V CDR1 and CDR2: SGHTA, FQGNSA. The CDR3 sequence is 21 residues long. This CDR3 reads CASSVKQGTGGSQANTGEQYF. In DNA, the CDR3 is TGTGCCAGCAGCGTGAAACAGGGGACAGGGGGAAGTCAGGCGAACACCGGGGAGCAGTACTTC.

The chain links TRBV2 to TRBJ1-6, with a weak D call TRBD1 (5 bases). V was pared by 5 bases and J by 8 bases, with 16 bases between. Germline V lookup: CDR1 SNHLY, CDR2 FYNNEI. The CDR3 extends over 15 amino acids. CDR3 sequence (DNA): TGTGCCAGCAGTCCCCGTAGGGGTCCGGATTCACCCCTCCACTTT. It yields the protein CASSPRRGPDSPLHF.

This clonotype was seen many times. V usage is TRBV29-1 and J usage is TRBJ1-6, with D hard to call. V was cut by 7 bases and J by 7 bases, with 11 bases left in between. This CDR3 has 12 residues. CDR1 is SQVTM, CDR2 ANQGSEA, per germline. The chain's CDR3 is CSAQTENSPLHF. The CDR3 DNA is TGCAGCGCGCAGACGGAGAATTCACCCCTCCACTTT.

The chain has TRBV7-9 and TRBJ2-5; D is undetermined. Deletions cut 2 bases from V and 4 bases from J, with 23 bases between. The CDR3 length is 18 residues. From germline, CDR1 is SEHNR and CDR2 FQNEAQ (reference sequence). CDR3 sequence: CASSLSSGAYLPAETQYF. For the CDR3, the DNA is TGTGCCAGCAGCTTATCGAGTGGAGCCTACCTACCGGCAGAGACCCAGTACTTC.

This clonotype was counted ten times or more. CDR3 DNA sequence: TGTGCCAGCAGCCATGGGGGTCTGAACACTGAAGCTTTCTTT. As protein: CASSHGGLNTEAFF. V is TRBV14 and J is TRBJ1-1, with D tentatively TRBD1 (5 bases). Germline-derived CDR1 and CDR2 are SGHDN and FVKESK. The CDR3 spans 14 residues. V dropped 3 bases and J dropped 0 bases, with 8 bases sitting between them.

The sample holds many counts of this clonotype. The chain recombines TRBV6-4 with TRBJ1-1; tentatively, D is TRBD1 (6 bases). Germline assignment: CDR1 MRHNA and CDR2 SNTAGT. Trimming left V 2 bases short and J 1 base short, with 11 bases between. The CDR3 spans 15 residues. Here the CDR3 reads CASSDTVQGNTEAFF. The DNA of the CDR3 is TGTGCCAGCAGTGACACGGTACAGGGGAACACTGAAGCTTTCTTT.

This clonotype was counted at least ten times. This chain uses TRBV29-1 with TRBJ1-2, with 7 bases fitting TRBD1. CDR3 length equals 18 residues. CDR1 is SQVTM and CDR2 is ANQGSEA in the germline V gene. Trimming at V came to 6 bases and at J to 4 bases, leaving 23 bases not matched to a gene. For the CDR3, the DNA is TGCAGCGTCCTACGAGGTCCCGGTAGAGGGGGCCGGATCTATGGCTACACCTTC. Protein: CSVLRGPGRGGRIYGYTF.

Note on this clonotype: This is likely a read error, given that the CDR3 carries no conserved phenylalanine or tryptophan at its end. It is unclear where the CDR3 begins or ends on the DNA, so no DNA is shown, and the CDR3 is as TCRdb lists it. The V and J genes are TRBV10-3 and TRBJ1-6. Per germline, CDR1 ENHRY and CDR2 SYGVKD. The CDR3 numbers 16 amino acids, ends counted. The CDR3 reads CAINTTESSYNSPRPR.